These 21 T cell receptor beta chains share one sample of origin, sequenced in a study of T-cell memory formation after mild COVID-19. Each CDR3 protein is one row after TCRdb ran MiXCR on the 5' RACE reads. The sample gives 200,000 to 300,000 distinct CDR3 sequences, 8% to 10% of which show up once; 22% is in the top ten. Input material: PBMCs or a T cell subset sorted from them (not recorded which). These receptors originate from a man younger than 35 who had mild COVID-19 (a few samples of this study predate the infection). Cell type and time point are not known.

Note on this clonotype: Germline is not matched at one junction end, which may reflect a read error. The chain is built from TRBV27 and TRBJ2-1; TRBD1 aligns across 9 bases. Germline lookup yields CDR1 MNHEY and CDR2 SMNVEV (reference sequence). CDR3 length: 15 amino acids. The CDR3 DNA reads TGTGACAGCACCCTGGACCGGACAGGGGTAGATGAGCAGTTCTTC. This encodes CDSTLDRTGVDEQFF.

In this sample, this clonotype turned up many times. The gene calls are TRBV12-3 or TRBV12-4 and TRBJ1-5; a weak D match, TRBD1 (5 bases). This CDR3 region has 13 residues. V was pared by 5 bases and J by 6 bases, with 11 bases between. The CDR3 DNA reads as TGTGCCAGCAGTGGATCAGGGAGTCAGCCCCAGCATTTT. Amino acid sequence: CASSGSGSQPQHF.

This clonotype was seen a few times. V gene TRBV20-1 combines with J gene TRBJ2-2; D gene ambiguous. Trimming removed 4 bases at V and 0 bases at J, with 9 bases between. There are 14 residues in the CDR3. Germline CDR1 is DFQATT and CDR2 is SNEGSKA (reference sequence). The CDR3 DNA follows: TGCAGTGCTAAGACTCTATCGAACACCGGGGAGCTGTTTTTT. It yields the protein CSAKTLSNTGELFF.

This clonotype has ten or more counts. The V call is TRBV5-1, the J call TRBJ2-7; maybe TRBD1 (5 bases). Trimming pared 1 base from V and 5 bases from J, leaving 10 bases between. Per the germline V gene, CDR1 is SGHRS and CDR2 is YFSETQ. CDR3 length: 13 amino acids. The DNA of the CDR3 is TGCGCCAGCAGCTTGTGGGGCCAGGACGAGCAGTACTTC. It encodes CASSLWGQDEQYF.

The gene calls are TRBV5-1 and TRBJ2-5; D may be TRBD1 (6 bases). CDR3 length: 15 amino acids. Germline V CDR1 and CDR2: SGHRS, YFSETQ. V was pared by 3 bases and J by 4 bases, with 16 bases between. CDR3 sequence (DNA): TGCGCCAGCAGCTCCCTCAACTACAGGGTAGAGACCCAGTACTTC. It translates to CASSSLNYRVETQYF.

As concerns this clonotype: Germline and junction disagree at one end, which may indicate a read error. This rearrangement joins TRBV18 to TRBJ2-7, with TRBD2 as a possible D gene (7 bases). Germline V CDR1 and CDR2: KGHSH, LQKENI. The CDR3 spans 15 residues. The CDR3 here is CSSSPGGGGQREQYF. The CDR3 nucleotides are TGTTCCAGCTCACCAGGCGGGGGCGGCCAGAGGGAGCAGTACTTC.

The V call is TRBV6-2 or TRBV6-3, the J call TRBJ2-4; TRBD2 might be the D (5 bases). There are 15 residues in the CDR3. Germline V gene data show CDR1 as MNHEY and CDR2 as SVGEGT. Deletions cut 3 bases from V and 1 base from J, with 10 bases between. CDR3: CASSYSERAKNIQYF. CDR3 sequence (DNA): TGTGCCAGCAGTTATAGTGAGCGGGCCAAAAACATTCAGTACTTC.

This chain connects TRBV21-1 to TRBJ1-1; the D call of TRBD1 is as the table states it, not checked on the DNA. TRBV21-1 has pseudogene status. The CDR3 length is 20 residues. In nucleotides, the CDR3 is TGTGCCAGCAGCGCGATCAATCCCGGGACAGGCTATGAGAAGGTCACTGAAGCTTTCTTT. Translation gives CASSAINPGTGYEKVTEAFF.

This clonotype has a handful of counts. This chain uses TRBV7-2 with TRBJ1-4; TRBD1 matches at 11 bases. The ends lost 4 bases at V and 6 bases at J; junction bases unmatched: 7. The CDR3 has 16 amino acids. Germline assignment: CDR1 SGHTA and CDR2 FQGNSA. The CDR3 here is CASSYLLGQGDEKLFF. Written as DNA, the CDR3 is TGTGCCAGCAGCTACTTGCTGGGACAGGGGGATGAAAAACTGTTTTTT.

This clonotype was observed a handful of times. V usage is TRBV6-2 or TRBV6-3 and J usage is TRBJ2-5; 9 nucleotides match TRBD2. The CDR3 has 16 residues. V gave up 4 bases and J gave up 5 bases; unmatched junction bases: 11. Germline CDR1 and CDR2: MNHEY and SVGEGT. Here the CDR3 reads CASSLALAGGPETQYF. CDR3 in DNA: TGTGCCAGCAGTTTGGCCTTGGCGGGGGGGCCGGAGACCCAGTACTTC.

V is TRBV6-5 and J is TRBJ1-6, with TRBD1 as a possible D gene (6 bases). Germline CDR1 is MNHEY and CDR2 is SVGAGI. This CDR3 has 15 amino acids. Trimming stripped 6 bases from V and 9 bases from J, with 18 bases between. Here the CDR3 reads CASRYDRTRGSPLHF. CDR3 in DNA: TGTGCCAGCAGGTACGACCGAACCAGGGGTTCACCCCTCCACTTT.

The sample holds a few counts of this clonotype. The chain is built from TRBV6-5 and TRBJ1-1, with TRBD1 as a possible D gene (5 bases). The V end lost 0 bases, the J end lost 2 bases, and 13 bases lay between the germline ends. This CDR3 has 16 amino acids. Germline lookup yields CDR1 MNHEY and CDR2 SVGAGI. This chain's CDR3 is CASSYSFWGSNTEAFF. CDR3 nucleotide sequence: TGTGCCAGCAGTTACTCGTTCTGGGGCTCTAACACTGAAGCTTTCTTT.

This clonotype has a handful of counts. This chain links TRBV7-2 with TRBJ2-2, with TRBD2 as a possible D gene (6 bases). This CDR3 has 13 residues. V was cut by 4 bases and J by 7 bases, with 10 bases left in between. Germline assignment: CDR1 SGHTA and CDR2 FQGNSA. In DNA form, the CDR3 reads TGTGCCAGCAGCTCACACGGGAGCGGGGAGCTGTTTTTT. This codes for CASSSHGSGELFF.

The V call is TRBV27, the J call TRBJ2-1; TRBD1 might be the D (6 bases). Germline lookup yields CDR1 MNHEY and CDR2 SMNVEV (reference sequence). This CDR3 is built from 13 residues. The V end was cut by 5 bases, the J end by 6 bases, with 11 bases between. The CDR3 DNA reads TGTGCCAGCAGTCCGGGACAAGTCAATGAGCAGTTCTTC. This codes for CASSPGQVNEQFF.

This clonotype was counted many times. The CDR3 DNA follows: TGTGCCACCAGTGATTCTGCAGCCAAAAACATTCAGTACTTC. Encoded protein: CATSDSAAKNIQYF. The chain uses TRBV24-1 and TRBJ2-4; D ambiguous. This CDR3 contains 14 residues. The germline CDR1 and CDR2 sequences are KGHDR and SFDVKD. The ends were cut back, 2 bases at V and 0 bases at J, with 4 bases in the middle.

A few counts support this clonotype. This chain uses TRBV24-1 with TRBJ2-1; 10 positions agree with TRBD1. CDR3 size: 16 residues. Germline values: CDR1 KGHDR, CDR2 SFDVKD. The J segment lost 4 bases and the V segment lost 2 bases, leaving 4 bases of the junction unmatched. The DNA of the CDR3 is TGTGCCACCAGTGATTGGGGACAGGGGTCGTACAATGAGCAGTTCTTC. Translation: CATSDWGQGSYNEQFF.

The rearrangement links TRBV20-1 to TRBJ1-2; tentatively, D is TRBD1 (5 bases). Germline values: CDR1 DFQATT, CDR2 SNEGSKA (reference sequence). V was clipped by 0 bases and J by 3 bases, with 14 bases between them. There are 15 residues in the CDR3. This chain's CDR3 is CSARDASGNYYGYTF. The CDR3 DNA reads as TGCAGTGCTAGAGATGCCTCAGGGAATTACTATGGCTACACCTTC.

This clonotype was detected many times. This chain joins TRBV5-1 and TRBJ2-1; TRBD2 matches 10 bases. V shed 7 bases, J shed 10 bases, and the junction held 5 bases outside the gene matches. There are 12 residues in the CDR3. Germline CDR1 SGHRS, CDR2 YFSETQ. The CDR3 DNA is TGCGCCAGCGGGCCGACTAGCGGGGAGCAGTTCTTC. Amino acids: CASGPTSGEQFF.

In this sample, this clonotype turned up many times. The chain employs TRBV5-1 and TRBJ2-5; possible D gene TRBD2, 7 bases. CDR1 and CDR2 from the germline V gene are SGHRS and YFSETQ. V shed 0 bases and J shed 3 bases, with 9 bases lying between them. The CDR3 runs 14 residues. The CDR3 sequence: CASSLGGGEETQYF. For the CDR3, the DNA is TGCGCCAGCAGCTTGGGGGGGGGCGAAGAGACCCAGTACTTC.

V usage is TRBV29-1 and J usage is TRBJ2-7; 7 nucleotides agree with TRBD2. CDR1 and CDR2 from the germline V gene are SQVTM and ANQGSEA. The J segment lost 5 bases and the V segment lost 5 bases, leaving 9 bases of the junction unmatched. There are 13 residues in the CDR3. As DNA, the CDR3 is TGCAGCGTTTCCAAGGGAGGGTTAAACGAGCAGTACTTC. Protein sequence: CSVSKGGLNEQYF.

The chain has TRBV20-1 and TRBJ1-1; 9 bases are a match to TRBD1. The CDR3 consists of 14 residues. Germline CDR1 reads DFQATT; CDR2 reads SNEGSKA (reference sequence). Trimming removed 3 bases from V and 5 bases from J; junction bases left unmatched: 7. CDR3 region: CSARGTGLWTEAFF. The CDR3 DNA reads as TGCAGTGCTAGGGGGACAGGGCTGTGGACTGAAGCTTTCTTT.